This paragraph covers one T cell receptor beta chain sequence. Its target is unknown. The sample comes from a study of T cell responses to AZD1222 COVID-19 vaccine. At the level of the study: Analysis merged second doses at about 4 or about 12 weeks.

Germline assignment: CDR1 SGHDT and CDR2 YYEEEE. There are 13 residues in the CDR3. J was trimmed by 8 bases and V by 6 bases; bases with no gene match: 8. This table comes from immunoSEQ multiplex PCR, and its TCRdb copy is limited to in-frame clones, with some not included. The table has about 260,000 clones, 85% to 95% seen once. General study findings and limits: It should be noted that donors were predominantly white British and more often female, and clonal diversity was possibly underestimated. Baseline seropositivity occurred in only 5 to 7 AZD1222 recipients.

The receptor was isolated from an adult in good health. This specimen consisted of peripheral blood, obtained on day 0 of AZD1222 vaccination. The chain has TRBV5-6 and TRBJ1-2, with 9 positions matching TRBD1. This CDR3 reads CASNRRQGGGYTF. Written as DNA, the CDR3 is TGTGCCAGCAACCGCCGACAGGGGGGAGGCTACACCTTC.